What follows are 4 T cell receptor beta chains derived from one specimen sequenced in a study of CD8 T cells in ankylosing spondylitis. Study conclusions and caveats: A TCR beta motif made of roughly eight highly homologous variants seemed typical of ankylosing spondylitis blood.

For these receptors, no antigen is known. TCRdb re-analysed the 5' RACE reads in MiXCR, keeping a single row per CDR3 protein. The sample records 700,000 or so distinct CDR3 sequences, over 15% being singletons. Sequencing was done on a sample of blood, either unsorted or a sorted T cell fraction (not recorded which). Receptors originate from a male donor with ankylosing spondylitis.

This chain joins TRBV7-8 and TRBJ2-4, with 9 bases matching TRBD1. CDR1 SGHVS and CDR2 FQNEAQ come from the germline V gene. Trimming took 5 bases from V and 0 from J; bases not matched to a gene: 11. CDR3 length: 18 amino acids. DNA of the CDR3: TGTGCCAGCAGCCCGGGACAGGGTTGGGGCATAGCCAAAAACATTCAGTACTTC. Its protein product is CASSPGQGWGIAKNIQYF.

This clonotype showed up just a few times. The chain employs TRBV12-5 and TRBJ1-1; 9 bases align to TRBD1. The junction had 4 bases not matched to a gene; V was cut back by 1 base and J by 1 base. This CDR3 is 16 amino acids long. CDR1 LGHNT and CDR2 FRNRAP come from the germline V gene. The CDR3 loop reads CASGLGTGGRNTEAFF. The CDR3 bases are TGTGCTAGTGGTTTGGGTACAGGGGGCCGGAACACTGAAGCTTTCTTT.

There are a few counts of this clonotype. This chain connects TRBV4-2 to TRBJ2-5; 11 nucleotides agree with TRBD1. Germline loops: CDR1 LGHNA, CDR2 YNFKEQ. J gave up 5 bases and V 4 bases, and 9 bases lay outside the gene matches. The CDR3 extends over 16 amino acids. The chain's CDR3 is CASSPGQGEPRETQYF. In DNA form, the CDR3 reads TGTGCCAGCAGCCCGGGACAGGGGGAACCACGGGAGACCCAGTACTTC.

This clonotype turned up a few times. The genes are TRBV5-1 and TRBJ1-4, with D possibly matching TRBD1 (6 bases). This CDR3 is built from 16 residues. Trimming took 6 bases from V and 5 from J, leaving 20 bases between them. CDR1 and CDR2 (germline): SGHRS, YFSETQ. Here the CDR3 reads CASNKSDQGRNEKLFF. The CDR3, as DNA: TGCGCCAGCAACAAGTCCGACCAGGGGAGGAATGAAAAACTGTTTTTT.